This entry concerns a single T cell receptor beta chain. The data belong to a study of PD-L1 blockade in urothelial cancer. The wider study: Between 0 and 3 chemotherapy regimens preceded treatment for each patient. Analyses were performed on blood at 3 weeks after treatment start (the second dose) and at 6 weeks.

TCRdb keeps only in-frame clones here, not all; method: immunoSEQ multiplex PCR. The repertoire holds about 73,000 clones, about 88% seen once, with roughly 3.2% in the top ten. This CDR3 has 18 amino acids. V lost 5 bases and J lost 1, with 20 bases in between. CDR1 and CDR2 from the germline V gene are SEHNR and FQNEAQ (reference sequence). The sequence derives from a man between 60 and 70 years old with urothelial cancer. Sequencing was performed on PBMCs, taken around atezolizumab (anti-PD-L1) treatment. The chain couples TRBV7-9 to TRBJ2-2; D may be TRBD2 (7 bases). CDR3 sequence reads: CASSDYPGAGQNTGELFF. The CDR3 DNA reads TGTGCCAGCAGCGACTATCCAGGAGCGGGACAGAACACCGGGGAGCTGTTTTTT.